One and the same sample provided the 28 T cell receptor beta chains below, sequenced in a study of T cells in Graves' hyperthyroidism and ophthalmopathy. There were TCR beta CDR3 regions amplified from RNA transcripts. Using the HTBI primer set, a first-round RT-PCR was run on the TCR CDR3. TCRdb analysed the multiplex PCR reads with MiXCR anew, one entry per CDR3 protein. The sample holds hundreds of thousands of distinct CDR3 sequences, about 15% seen once. The sequencing sample was made of blood. Every receptor here comes from a woman under 30 with Graves' hyperthyroidism.

This clonotype has ten or more counts. The J gene is TRBJ2-1, the V gene TRBV3-1, with D tentatively TRBD2 (5 bases). With 2 bases removed from V and 4 bases from J, the gap between germline ends came to 9 bases. CDR1 and CDR2 from the germline V gene are LGHDT and YNNKEL (reference sequence). The CDR3 sequence is 14 residues long. In DNA, the CDR3 is TGTGCCAGCAGCCAACCCCTAGCTTACAATGAGCAGTTCTTC. It translates to CASSQPLAYNEQFF.

This clonotype was counted many times. The rearrangement links TRBV2 to TRBJ2-7, with unresolved D. The length of the CDR3 is 11 residues. Looked up from germline, CDR1 is SNHLY and CDR2 is FYNNEI. The ends were cut back, 6 bases at V and 6 bases at J, with 9 bases in the middle. This CDR3 reads CASRHRGEQYF. The CDR3 bases are TGTGCCAGCAGGCACAGAGGCGAGCAGTACTTC.

In this sample, this clonotype turned up many times. The chain links TRBV6-5 to TRBJ2-5; 7 nucleotides agree with TRBD1. CDR1 is MNHEY and CDR2 is SVGAGI in the germline V gene. The junction had 8 bases not matched to a gene; V was cut back by 0 bases and J by 7 bases. This CDR3 comprises 15 residues. The DNA for the CDR3 is TGTGCCAGCAGTTACTCGGGACAGCCCGCGGGGACCCAGTACTTC. Protein: CASSYSGQPAGTQYF.

In this sample, this clonotype turned up a few times. The chain carries TRBV27 and TRBJ1-5, with D perhaps TRBD1 (6 bases). CDR1 MNHEY and CDR2 SMNVEV come from the germline V gene (reference sequence). Trimming took off 6 bases at V and 0 bases at J, with 18 bases between the two ends. The CDR3 has 17 amino acids. The CDR3 region is CASRRAGDFNSNQPQHF. DNA for the CDR3: TGTGCCAGCAGAAGGGCAGGGGACTTCAATAGCAATCAGCCCCAGCATTTT.

The sample holds many counts of this clonotype. The J gene is TRBJ1-2, the V gene TRBV10-3; D is perhaps TRBD1 (5 bases). This CDR3 region has 14 residues. V was pared by 10 bases and J by 4 bases, with 19 bases between. Per the germline V gene, CDR1 is ENHRY and CDR2 is SYGVKD. In DNA, the CDR3 is TGTGCCACCCTCTACGGGTGGGGGGGCTATGGCTACACCTTC. It yields the protein CATLYGWGGYGYTF.

This clonotype was observed at least ten times. The gene calls are TRBV7-9 and TRBJ2-1; 7 nucleotides agree with TRBD2. Germline trimming cut 3 bases from V and 2 bases from J; bases unmatched to any gene: 4. Germline V lookup: CDR1 SEHNR, CDR2 FQNEAQ (reference sequence). This CDR3 is built from 15 residues. The CDR3 spells CASSFLGGAYNEQFF. DNA of the CDR3: TGTGCCAGCAGCTTCCTGGGGGGGGCCTACAATGAGCAGTTCTTC.

This chain joins TRBV29-1 and TRBJ1-1, with a weak D call TRBD1 (5 bases). This CDR3 has 18 residues. CDR1 and CDR2 from the germline V gene are SQVTM and ANQGSEA. Trimming left V 3 bases short and J 1 base short, with 24 bases between. For the CDR3, the DNA is TGCAGCGTTGACAGGGACGTAGACCCCCCGAGGGCGAACACTGAAGCTTTCTTT. Translated, it gives CSVDRDVDPPRANTEAFF.

The chain is built from TRBV29-1 and TRBJ2-1; no clear D. CDR1 SQVTM and CDR2 ANQGSEA come from the germline V gene. V lost 6 bases to trimming and J lost 2 bases, with 14 bases between them. This CDR3 spans 14 amino acids. CDR3 sequence: CSVLRIGTYNEQFF. The CDR3 nucleotides read TGCAGCGTCCTCCGGATTGGAACCTACAATGAGCAGTTCTTC.

The chain links TRBV7-2 to TRBJ1-3; 8 nucleotides line up with TRBD1. CDR1 and CDR2 (germline): SGHTA, FQGNSA. Trimming at V came to 7 bases and at J to 3 bases, leaving 5 bases not matched to a gene. This CDR3 contains 14 residues. The CDR3 bases are TGTGCCAGCACCTCAGGGGGCTATGGAAACACCATATATTTT. It codes for CASTSGGYGNTIYF. Full variable domain (rest looked up from reference TRBV7-2 and TRBJ1-3): GAGVSQSPSNKVTEKGKDVELRCDPISGHTALYWYRQSLGQGLEFLIYFQGNSAPDKSGLPSDRFSAERTGGSVSTLTIQRTQQEDSAVYLCASTSGGYGNTIYFGEGSWLTVV.

At least ten counts were recorded for this clonotype. The V call is TRBV7-6, the J call TRBJ1-1; 8 bases match TRBD1. Germline CDR1 SGHVS, CDR2 FNYEAQ. The CDR3 totals 16 residues. The junction had 11 bases not matched to a gene; V was cut back by 3 bases and J by 5 bases. The CDR3 loop is CASSFGQGSLGTEAFF. The CDR3 DNA is TGTGCCAGCAGCTTCGGACAGGGTTCCCTAGGGACTGAAGCTTTCTTT.

The chain links TRBV29-1 to TRBJ1-2, with 8 bases matching TRBD1. CDR3 length equals 13 residues. V was pared by 7 bases and J by 6 bases, with 10 bases of the junction left unmatched. Per the germline V gene, CDR1 is SQVTM and CDR2 is ANQGSEA. The CDR3 nucleotides read TGCAGCGCCCCATCCGGGACAGGCCATGGCTACACCTTC. Its protein is CSAPSGTGHGYTF.

At least ten counts were recorded for this clonotype. The genes are TRBV7-3 and TRBJ1-2, with a possible D match to TRBD1 (6 bases). This CDR3 comprises 14 residues. V dropped 1 base and J dropped 6 bases, with 12 bases sitting between them. Germline lookup yields CDR1 SGHTA and CDR2 FQGTGA. The CDR3 loop reads CASSLNGGPHGYTF. CDR3 bases: TGTGCCAGCAGCTTAAACGGGGGGCCCCATGGCTACACCTTC.

This clonotype was seen ten or more times. The rearrangement joins TRBV18 to TRBJ2-1; 9 bases agree with TRBD2. Germline CDR1 and CDR2: KGHSH and LQKENI. This CDR3 spans 17 amino acids. Trimming took 3 bases from V and 6 from J; bases not matched to a gene: 12. DNA for the CDR3: TGTGCCAGCTCACCCCTATCTCTAGCGGGATATCTCAATGAGCAGTTCTTC. Protein sequence: CASSPLSLAGYLNEQFF.

The V and J genes are TRBV5-4 and TRBJ1-4, with 8 bases that match TRBD1. The CDR3 has 15 residues. The germline CDR1 and CDR2 sequences are SGHNT and YYREEE (reference sequence). The J segment lost 6 bases and the V segment lost 3 bases, leaving 7 bases of the junction unmatched. The CDR3 spells CASSSNRGIDEKLFF. The CDR3 region has the DNA TGTGCCAGCAGCTCCAACAGGGGGATAGATGAAAAACTGTTTTTT.

This clonotype has just a few counts. V usage is TRBV19 and J usage is TRBJ1-2; 10 positions agree with TRBD1. CDR1 and CDR2 from the germline V gene are LNHDA and SQIVND (reference sequence). V lost 10 bases, J lost 3 bases, and 11 bases stayed unmatched. The CDR3 length is 15 residues. This chain's CDR3 is CATSPGTGVYYGYTF. In DNA, the CDR3 is TGTGCCACCTCACCCGGGACAGGGGTTTACTATGGCTACACCTTC.

This clonotype was found many times. The chain is built from TRBV6-1 and TRBJ1-1, with 8 nucleotides matching TRBD1. The ends lost 0 bases at V and 0 bases at J; junction bases unmatched: 9. Germline loops: CDR1 MNHNS, CDR2 SASEGT. The CDR3 contains 18 residues. The CDR3 nucleotides are TGTGCCAGCAGTGAAGCCCTCAGGGGGCTGGCCATGAACACTGAAGCTTTCTTT. Its translation is CASSEALRGLAMNTEAFF.

This clonotype was detected ten times or more. The chain recombines TRBV12-3 or TRBV12-4 with TRBJ2-1; 8 positions agree with TRBD2. V shed 6 bases, J shed 7 bases, and the junction held 11 bases outside the gene matches. CDR3 length: 15 residues. CDR3 sequence: CASREAGTSSNEQFF. The CDR3 nucleotides read TGTGCCAGCAGAGAAGCCGGGACTAGTTCAAATGAGCAGTTCTTC.

The chain uses TRBV28 and TRBJ1-1; TRBD1 aligns across 9 bases. The J segment lost 3 bases and the V segment lost 5 bases, leaving 7 bases of the junction unmatched. CDR1 and CDR2 from the germline V gene are MDHEN and SYDVKM. CDR3 size: 15 residues. The CDR3 protein is CASSRTGGGYTEAFF. CDR3 coding DNA: TGTGCCAGCAGTCGAACAGGGGGCGGGTACACTGAAGCTTTCTTT.

This clonotype has a count of ten or more. The rearrangement uses TRBV30 and TRBJ2-3, with 9 bases fitting TRBD2. Germline V CDR1 and CDR2: GTSNPN, SVGIG (reference sequence). With 0 bases clipped from V and 2 bases from J, the junction kept 9 bases outside the gene matches. The CDR3 totals 17 residues. CDR3 sequence reads: CAWSVRTSGSTTDTQYF. CDR3 bases: TGTGCCTGGAGTGTACGAACTAGCGGGTCGACCACAGATACGCAGTATTTT. The whole variable domain, remainder taken from reference TRBV30 and TRBJ2-3, is SQTIHQWPATLVQPVGSPLSLECTVEGTSNPNLYWYRQAAGRGLQLLFYSVGIGQISSEVPQNLSASRPQDRQFILSSKKLLLSDSGFYLCAWSVRTSGSTTDTQYFGPGTRLTVL.

The chain carries TRBV7-9 and TRBJ2-1, with 9 nucleotides matching TRBD2. Germline V gene sequence: CDR1 SEHNR, CDR2 FQNEAQ (reference sequence). The CDR3 consists of 16 residues. Trimming took 6 bases from V and 0 from J; bases not matched to a gene: 6. DNA for the CDR3: TGTGCCAGCAGGCGGACTAGCGTGTGCTCCTACAATGAGCAGTTCTTC. Amino acid sequence: CASRRTSVCSYNEQFF. The full variable domain, with the rest looked up from reference TRBV7-9 and TRBJ2-1, is DTGVSQNPRHKITKRGQNVTFRCDPISEHNRLYWYRQTLGQGPEFLTYFQNEAQLEKSRLLSDRFSAERPKGSFSTLEIQRTEQGDSAMYLCASRRTSVCSYNEQFFGPGTRLTVL.

This clonotype was counted ten times or more. J is TRBJ1-1 and V is TRBV27; 7 nucleotides match TRBD1. This CDR3 contains 13 residues. CDR1 is MNHEY, CDR2 SMNVEV, per germline (reference sequence). Losses at the gene ends were 5 bases for V and 3 bases for J; bases not matched to a gene: 3. In DNA, the CDR3 is TGTGCCAGCAGTCTAGGGGGCCACACTGAAGCTTTCTTT. Translated, it gives CASSLGGHTEAFF.

This clonotype appeared many times. The chain is built from TRBV6-2 or TRBV6-3 and TRBJ2-2, with 16 positions matching TRBD2. With V trimmed by 5 bases and J by 5 bases, 8 bases remained unmatched. This CDR3 is 18 amino acids long. CDR1 and CDR2 from the germline V gene are MNHEY and SVGEGT. CDR3 in DNA: TGTGCCAGCAGTAAAGGGACTAGCGGGAGGGCCCGTACCGGGGAGCTGTTTTTT. It codes for CASSKGTSGRARTGELFF.

The V gene is TRBV9, the J gene TRBJ2-2; 7 nucleotides agree with TRBD1. CDR1 and CDR2 (germline): SGDLS, YYNGEE. V gave up 3 bases and J gave up 3 bases; unmatched junction bases: 8. The CDR3 sequence is 16 residues long. CDR3 in amino acids: CASSDPTGMYTGELFF. DNA for the CDR3: TGTGCCAGCAGCGACCCGACAGGGATGTACACCGGGGAGCTGTTTTTT.

The chain employs TRBV14 and TRBJ2-1, with 12 bases matching TRBD2. CDR3 length: 18 amino acids. With V trimmed by 1 base and J by 4 bases, 8 bases remained unmatched. The germline V gene encodes CDR1 SGHDN and CDR2 FVKESK. The CDR3 coding sequence is TGTGCCAGCAGCCAAGTCGGGACTAGCGGGTACCTTTACAATGAGCAGTTCTTC. This codes for CASSQVGTSGYLYNEQFF.

At least ten counts were recorded for this clonotype. The rearrangement uses TRBV7-9 and TRBJ2-3; 11 bases agree with TRBD2. In germline, CDR1 is SEHNR, CDR2 FQNEAQ (reference sequence). J lost 6 bases, V lost 0 bases, and 5 bases had no gene match. The CDR3 is made up of 16 amino acids. The CDR3 coding sequence is TGTGCCAGCAGCTTAGCGCTAGCGGGAGGAAGGGATACGCAGTATTTT. Translating gives CASSLALAGGRDTQYF.

This clonotype has ten or more counts. The chain couples TRBV20-1 to TRBJ2-7; D gene ambiguous. V was trimmed by 0 bases and J by 9 bases, leaving 6 bases between them. This CDR3 is built from 10 residues. Germline CDR1 DFQATT, CDR2 SNEGSKA (reference sequence). CDR3: CSAREAGQYF. For the CDR3, the DNA is TGCAGTGCTAGAGAAGCAGGGCAGTACTTC.

This clonotype has at least ten counts. This rearrangement joins TRBV3-1 to TRBJ2-7; 10 bases fit TRBD1. V shed 7 bases, J shed 5 bases, and the junction held 14 bases outside the gene matches. The length of the CDR3 is 16 residues. Germline V lookup: CDR1 LGHDT, CDR2 YNNKEL (reference sequence). As DNA, the CDR3 is TGTGCCAGCACCCCACGCATCGACAGGGGGCTGAACGAGCAGTACTTC. Translated, it gives CASTPRIDRGLNEQYF.

The chain has TRBV19 and TRBJ2-3, with D perhaps assigned TRBD1 or TRBD2 (6 bases each). Trimming pared 8 bases from V and 6 bases from J, leaving 21 bases between. The CDR3 is 15 residues long. Germline-derived CDR1 and CDR2 are LNHDA and SQIVND (reference sequence). The CDR3 reads CASGRGQGDADTQYF. DNA of the CDR3: TGTGCCAGTGGTCGGGGGCAGGGCGATGCGGATACGCAGTATTTT.